This TCR beta chain was identified during a study of cytomegalovirus exposure and HLA in healthy donors. The study sampled nominally healthy donors, though unrecorded immune exposures were likely. With 60 Vbeta and 13 Jbeta primers, the PCR was carried out. Repertoires were generated with immunoSEQ multiplex PCR, while TCRdb's copy carries only in-frame clones and drops some. This table has some 200,000 clones, over 70% appearing once. The CDR3 extends over 17 amino acids. Trimming left V 4 bases short and J 0 bases short, with 16 bases between. Germline V CDR1 and CDR2: SEHNR, FQNEAQ (reference sequence).

The TCR comes from a man in his fifties or sixties in good health and CMV-seronegative. The chain combines TRBV7-9 with TRBJ1-5; a weak D match, TRBD1 (6 bases). The specimen sequenced was PBMCs. Here the CDR3 reads CASSSGGGGNSNQPQHF. The CDR3 bases are TGTGCCAGCAGCTCCGGAGGGGGGGGCAATAGCAATCAGCCCCAGCATTTT. Supplemented by reference TRBV7-9 and TRBJ1-5, the full variable domain reads DTGVSQNPRHKITKRGQNVTFRCDPISEHNRLYWYRQTLGQGPEFLTYFQNEAQLEKSRLLSDRFSAERPKGSFSTLEIQRTEQGDSAMYLCASSSGGGGNSNQPQHFGDGTRLSIL.